This entry concerns a single TCR beta chain. As yet, its antigen is unknown. This specimen comes from a study of cytomegalovirus exposure and HLA in healthy donors. Study results and caveats: Altogether, 164 TCR beta chains were recorded as cytomegalovirus-associated. When a later analysis compared HLA-associated TCR beta chains with equally common others, the HLA-associated chains turned out to be more clonally expanded and to have lower generation probabilities. Near-uniform donor sequencing depth was presumed by presence/absence analyses.

60 Vbeta and 13 Jbeta primers were used in PCR. Original handling: Later reanalysis found around 80 million unique TCR beta chains, around 10 million of them shared. Profiling relied on immunoSEQ multiplex PCR, and the TCRdb table lists in-frame clones only, not all of them. From that table come the V and J calls and clone size; the DNA was used to work out D and trimming. Here the sample table reports 170,000 or so clones. V was cut by 7 bases and J by 7 bases, with 8 bases left in between. The germline CDR1 and CDR2 sequences are MNHEY and SVGAGI. This CDR3 has 11 residues. The sequenced material came from PBMCs. The V call is TRBV6-5, the J call TRBJ1-5; D not certain. This TCR was recovered from a man aged 25-40 years in good health and CMV-seronegative. The CDR3 region is CASIRRQPQHF. CDR3 sequence (DNA): TGTGCCAGCATAAGGAGACAGCCCCAGCATTTT.